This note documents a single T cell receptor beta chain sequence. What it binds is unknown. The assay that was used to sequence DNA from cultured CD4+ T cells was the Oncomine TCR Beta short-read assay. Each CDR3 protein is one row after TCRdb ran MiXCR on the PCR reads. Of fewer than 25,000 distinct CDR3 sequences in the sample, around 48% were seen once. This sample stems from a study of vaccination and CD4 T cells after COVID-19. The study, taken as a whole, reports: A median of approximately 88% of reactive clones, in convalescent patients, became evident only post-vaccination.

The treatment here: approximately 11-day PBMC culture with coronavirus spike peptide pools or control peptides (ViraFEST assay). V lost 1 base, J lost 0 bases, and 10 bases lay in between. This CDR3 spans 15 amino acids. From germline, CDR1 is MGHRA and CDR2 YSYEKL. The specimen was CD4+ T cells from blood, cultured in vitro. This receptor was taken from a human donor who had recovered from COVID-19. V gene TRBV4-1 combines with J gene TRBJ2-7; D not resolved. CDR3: CASSQVYRISYEQYF. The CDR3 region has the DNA TGCGCCAGCAGCCAAGTTTACAGAATCTCCTACGAGCAGTACTTC.